The sequence of this T cell receptor (beta chain) was determined in a study of STAT3 mutations in large granular lymphocyte leukemia (dated by TCRdb to about 2019). About the full investigation: Canonical activating STAT3 mutations were detected in roughly half of the longitudinally sequenced T-LGLL patients. One or more immunosuppressive therapy regimens were given to more than half of T-LGLL patients, and hematologic response was seen in over 35% of the treated patients. To reconstruct clonal hierarchy and dynamics, serial deep sequencing of TCRbeta CDR3 and STAT3 was performed in patients with T-cell large granular lymphocyte leukemia. From an initial cohort of around 220 LGL patients, about 17 representative T-LGLL cases were picked for longitudinal TCRbeta and STAT3 sequencing. As controls within the study, a couple of patients with natural killer LGL leukemia were also sequenced longitudinally. For each patient, sequencing was performed at an average of approximately 4 time points, with a range of 2 to 8 samplings. Paper-wide results and their limitations: Several patients had a dominant TCR clone burden greater than the STAT3 mutant burden, which suggests that the STAT3 mutation arose secondarily within a clone that had already expanded. Persisting codominant clonotypes in some patients meant a small but highly pathogenic clone may have been missed. TCR clonotype switching after therapy was observed in 6 of 18 patients, and all newly emerging clones were found to be STAT3 wild type. Because no samples were available when a clone first appeared, clonal expansion had to be inferred from samplings taken at other points. Variable intervals between samplings and differing treatment regimens complicated linking therapy response to changes in TCR clonal burden. Every T-LGLL patient showed at least one immunodominant TCRbeta clonotype, and about half showed multiple immunodominant subclonotypes.

Based on the germline V gene (reference sequence), the CDR1 and CDR2 sequences are LNHNV and YYDKDF. The CDR3 contains 14 residues, cysteine and phenylalanine counted. The kept DNA is CDR3 alone, 42 bases in frame from the first base. Cut back by 5 bases and 5 bases, the V and J ends lie 16 bases apart. DNA was extracted from blood mononuclear cells, with the same DNA used for both TCR and STAT3 sequencing. A word on this clone: The antigen it binds to is not known. No clone much larger than this one lies a single base away; base qualities are absent.

An Illumina MiSeq was used to sequence the TCRbeta libraries, yielding an average of approximately 39,000 productive templates per sample. TCRbeta CDR3 libraries were generated with the immunoSEQ assay using multiplex PCR amplification. As for the authors' bioinformatics: Repertoire diversity was calculated as previously defined, with values near 0 taken to indicate extremely monoclonal samples. TCRdb obtained this table from immuneACCESS and retained in-frame rearrangements with V and J assigned. These tables miss some clones; where compared with another copy, unresolved V genes account for less than half of the shortfall, and the remainder is unexplained. V, J and clone size are those of that table, while D and trimming were read from the DNA. This sample has about 15,000 clones in its table, and around nine tenths of those were observed once. The ten largest clones capture roughly 33% of the sample.

The V and J segments used are TRBV15 and TRBJ2-7; the D gene is possibly TRBD2, with 6 bases matching. Material: peripheral blood mononuclear cells. The sequence was obtained from a man aged 35-49 years with T-cell large granular lymphocyte leukemia. Some clones in this sample may be carry-over from other donors' samples. The age is the age at diagnosis. The CDR3 region has the sequence CATSSGRGMDEQYF. The DNA reads TGTGCCACCAGCTCTGGTCGGGGGATGGACGAGCAGTACTTC.